This is a list of T cell receptor beta chains from one sample in a study of blood T cells in healthy people across ages. TCRdb re-derived calls from the 5' RACE reads in MiXCR, one entry per CDR3 protein. Of around 1.5 million distinct CDR3 sequences in the sample, around 59% were seen once. The sequencing sample was made of blood. The receptors come from a man younger than 35 in good health. Each CDR3 is given with its conserved first and last residue. The order of the fields is J gene, clone size, D gene, V gene, CDR3 protein, CDR3 DNA. The D gene is left open where the match is weak. Clone size appears in some rows only: once, few, many, or a class for an expanded clone.

J: TRBJ2-7
size: NA
D: TRBD2
V: TRBV20-1
CDR3: CSASLAGPYEQYF
DNA: TGCAGTGCTAGTCTAGCGGGGCCCTACGAGCAGTACTTC

J: TRBJ2-5
size: NA
D: TRBD1
V: TRBV27
CDR3: CASSRDRATQYF
DNA: TGTGCCAGCAGCCGGGACAGGGCGACCCAGTACTTC

J: TRBJ2-7
size: few
D: NA
V: TRBV25-1
CDR3: CASSSRVNPSYEQYF
DNA: TGTGCCAGCAGTTCCAGGGTTAACCCTTCCTACGAGCAGTACTTC

J: TRBJ2-1
size: few
D: TRBD2
V: TRBV6-5
CDR3: CASSYGTSYNEQFF
DNA: TGTGCCAGCAGTTACGGGACTAGCTACAATGAGCAGTTCTTC

J: TRBJ2-3
size: NA
D: NA
V: TRBV12-3/TRBV12-4
CDR3: CASSRGQRTDTQYF
DNA: TGTGCCAGCAGTAGAGGACAGCGCACAGATACGCAGTATTTT

J: TRBJ2-7
size: NA
D: NA
V: TRBV4-1
CDR3: CASSQANLQGYEQYF
DNA: TGCGCCAGCAGCCAGGCCAACCTACAGGGCTACGAGCAGTACTTC

J: TRBJ2-6
size: NA
D: TRBD1
V: TRBV5-1
CDR3: CASSSLQGASGANVLTF
DNA: TGCGCCAGCAGCTCTTTACAGGGGGCATCTGGGGCCAACGTCCTGACTTTC

J: TRBJ1-2
size: few
D: NA
V: TRBV13
CDR3: CASSPLVGYTF
DNA: TGTGCCAGCAGTCCCTTGGTGGGCTACACCTTC

J: TRBJ2-5
size: NA
D: TRBD1
V: TRBV29-1
CDR3: CSGSRGSEQYF
DNA: TGCAGCGGATCCAGGGGGAGTGAGCAGTACTTC

J: TRBJ2-3
size: NA
D: NA
V: TRBV20-1
CDR3: CSARETSTSTDTQYF
DNA: TGCAGTGCTAGAGAGACTTCAACTAGCACAGATACGCAGTATTTT

J: TRBJ2-7
size: NA
D: NA
V: TRBV9
CDR3: CASSVDPSKSWEQYF
DNA: TGTGCCAGCAGCGTAGACCCTAGCAAATCGTGGGAGCAGTACTTC

J: TRBJ2-1
size: few
D: TRBD2
V: TRBV5-1
CDR3: CASSLSGGPYEQFF
DNA: TGCGCCAGCAGCTTATCGGGGGGGCCGTATGAGCAGTTCTTC

J: TRBJ2-1
size: NA
D: NA
V: TRBV10-3
CDR3: CAIASGTASYNEQFF
DNA: TGTGCCATCGCGAGCGGCACCGCCTCCTACAATGAGCAGTTCTTC

J: TRBJ1-1
size: NA
D: NA
V: TRBV20-1
CDR3: CSANLIITERAAFF
DNA: TGCAGTGCTAACCTAATTATTACGGAGAGAGCGGCTTTCTTT

J: TRBJ2-1
size: NA
D: NA
V: TRBV5-1
CDR3: CASSFPGLRNEQFF
DNA: TGCGCCAGCAGCTTCCCGGGACTTCGTAATGAGCAGTTCTTC

J: TRBJ2-3
size: NA
D: TRBD2
V: TRBV5-1
CDR3: CASELAGDTDTQYF
DNA: TGCGCCAGCGAATTGGCGGGGGACACAGATACGCAGTATTTT

J: TRBJ1-5
size: NA
D: NA
V: TRBV19
CDR3: CASRPPDTNQPQHF
DNA: TGTGCCAGTAGACCTCCGGACACCAATCAGCCCCAGCATTTT

J: TRBJ1-2
size: NA
D: NA
V: TRBV29-1
CDR3: CSVEDRAGLPNYGYTF
DNA: TGCAGCGTTGAAGACAGAGCAGGTCTTCCTAACTATGGCTACACCTTC

J: TRBJ2-1
size: NA
D: TRBD2
V: TRBV20-1
CDR3: CSATYSGNSYNEQFF
DNA: TGCAGTGCTACATATAGCGGGAACTCCTACAATGAGCAGTTCTTC

J: TRBJ2-3
size: NA
D: NA
V: TRBV10-3
CDR3: CAISTTHGVERDTQYF
DNA: TGTGCCATCAGTACTACACATGGGGTAGAAAGGGATACGCAGTATTTT

J: TRBJ1-1
size: NA
D: TRBD1
V: TRBV12-3/TRBV12-4
CDR3: CASQQGSQGATEAFF
DNA: TGTGCCAGTCAACAGGGCTCCCAGGGGGCCACTGAAGCTTTCTTT

J: TRBJ2-5
size: few
D: NA
V: TRBV3-1
CDR3: CASSQDSREETQYF
DNA: TGTGCCAGCAGCCAAGACAGTCGTGAAGAGACCCAGTACTTC

J: TRBJ2-4
size: NA
D: TRBD1
V: TRBV6-6
CDR3: CASSTTGTGQENIQYF
DNA: TGTGCCAGCAGTACAACCGGGACAGGGCAAGAAAACATTCAGTACTTC

J: TRBJ2-1
size: NA
D: NA
V: TRBV11-2
CDR3: CASSPFGPPEQFF
DNA: TGTGCCAGCAGCCCATTTGGTCCGCCTGAGCAGTTCTTC

J: TRBJ2-3
size: NA
D: NA
V: TRBV15
CDR3: CATSRAGRDTDTQYF
DNA: TGTGCCACCAGCAGAGCGGGCAGAGATACAGATACGCAGTATTTT

J: TRBJ2-7
size: NA
D: NA
V: TRBV7-6
CDR3: CASSLAPQGSYEQYF
DNA: TGTGCCAGCAGCTTAGCCCCACAGGGATCCTACGAGCAGTACTTC

J: TRBJ2-7
size: many
D: NA
V: TRBV6-5
CDR3: CASSYSRYEQYF
DNA: TGTGCCAGCAGTTACTCTCGGTACGAGCAGTACTTC

J: TRBJ2-5
size: once
D: NA
V: TRBV25-1
CDR3: CASTGDSNNEQYF
DNA: TGTGCCAGCACCGGGGACTCTAACAATGAGCAGTACTTC

J: TRBJ2-5
size: once
D: NA
V: TRBV21-1
CDR3: CASSKPRQGWQETQYF
DNA: TGTGCCAGCAGCAAGCCACGACAGGGGTGGCAAGAGACCCAGTACTTC

J: TRBJ2-7
size: few
D: NA
V: TRBV25-1
CDR3: CASSTSPYEQYF
DNA: TGTGCCAGCAGTACTAGCCCCTACGAGCAGTACTTC

J: TRBJ2-7
size: few
D: NA
V: TRBV27
CDR3: CASSSLSGASYEQYF
DNA: TGTGCCAGCAGTTCCCTATCGGGGGCATCCTACGAGCAGTACTTC

J: TRBJ2-7
size: few
D: NA
V: TRBV20-1
CDR3: CSARDLNRDGNYEQYF
DNA: TGCAGTGCTAGGGACCTTAACCGGGACGGCAATTACGAGCAGTACTTC

J: TRBJ1-6
size: once
D: NA
V: TRBV12-3/TRBV12-4
CDR3: CASSRPRDNSPLHF
DNA: TGCGCCAGCAGCCGGCCGAGGGATAATTCACCCCTCCACTTT

J: TRBJ2-4
size: NA
D: NA
V: TRBV27
CDR3: CASSLYAGTKNIQYF
DNA: TGTGCCAGCAGTTTATATGCAGGGACCAAAAACATTCAGTACTTC

J: TRBJ1-5
size: few
D: TRBD1
V: TRBV30
CDR3: CAWSVQGDQPQHF
DNA: TGTGCCTGGAGTGTACAGGGGGATCAGCCCCAGCATTTT

J: TRBJ1-2
size: NA
D: NA
V: TRBV7-2
CDR3: CASSPGEGVYGYTF
DNA: TGTGCCAGCAGCCCGGGAGAAGGGGTCTATGGCTACACCTTC

J: TRBJ2-7
size: once
D: NA
V: TRBV7-2
CDR3: CASSQDQRGSPYEQYF
DNA: TGCGCCAGCAGCCAAGACCAGAGGGGGTCCCCCTACGAGCAGTACTTC

J: TRBJ2-3
size: NA
D: NA
V: TRBV6-6
CDR3: CASRGLGGSSTDTQYF
DNA: TGTGCCAGCAGGGGATTGGGGGGTTCAAGCACAGATACGCAGTATTTT

J: TRBJ2-3
size: NA
D: NA
V: TRBV14
CDR3: CASSHVQGSTDTQYF
DNA: TGTGCCAGCAGCCACGTCCAGGGTAGCACAGATACGCAGTATTTT

J: TRBJ1-1
size: NA
D: NA
V: TRBV9
CDR3: CASSEGGPNTEAFF
DNA: TGTGCCAGCAGCGAGGGGGGGCCGAACACTGAAGCTTTCTTT